The rows below give T cell receptor beta chains drawn from one sample of a study of glioma-infiltrating T cells after dendritic cell vaccination. The assay was immunoSEQ multiplex PCR, and TCRdb's table has in-frame clones only and misses some. The data hold some 10,000 clones, with around 84% observed a single time. This sample comprised blood, obtained after dendritic cell vaccination. The receptors stem from a human donor with glioblastoma. Each CDR3 is given without its conserved first and last residue. Fields, in order: V gene, CDR3 protein.

v_gene: TRBV5-1; CDR3aa: ASSLDRYEQY
v_gene: TRBV7-9; CDR3aa: ASSLGQVVTQY
v_gene: TRBV6-4; CDR3aa: ASSDGDLKMQF
v_gene: TRBV30; CDR3aa: AWSVDAARNEKLF
v_gene: TRBV9; CDR3aa: ASRPSGVGNTIY
v_gene: TRBV2; CDR3aa: ASDRTGFNEKLF
v_gene: TRBV7-3; CDR3aa: ASSLTVGGLAGSYNEQF
v_gene: TRBV2; CDR3aa: ASSATSGRTDTQY
v_gene: TRBV7-2; CDR3aa: ASGTQGRVKNIQY
v_gene: TRBV10-2; CDR3aa: ASSLDRGNYGYT
v_gene: TRBV5-6; CDR3aa: ASRGASGILAETQY
v_gene: TRBV7-3; CDR3aa: ASSPRPGGNTGELF
v_gene: TRBV9; CDR3aa: ASSPEQDRNYEQY